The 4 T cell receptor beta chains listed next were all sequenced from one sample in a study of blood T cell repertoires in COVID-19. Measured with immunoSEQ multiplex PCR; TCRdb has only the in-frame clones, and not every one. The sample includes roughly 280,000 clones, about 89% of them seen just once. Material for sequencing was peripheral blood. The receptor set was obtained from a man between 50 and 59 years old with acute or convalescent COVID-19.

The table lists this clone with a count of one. For the CDR3, the DNA is TGTGCCAGCAGCCAAGACAGGGGTAATATCGGCTACGAGCAGTACTTC. It is translated as CASSQDRGNIGYEQYF. J is TRBJ2-7 and V is TRBV14, with a possible D match to TRBD1 (6 bases). Germline CDR1 and CDR2: SGHDN and FVKESK. The CDR3 is 16 amino acids. The germline V and J ends were trimmed by 0 bases and 3 bases, with 15 bases remaining between them.

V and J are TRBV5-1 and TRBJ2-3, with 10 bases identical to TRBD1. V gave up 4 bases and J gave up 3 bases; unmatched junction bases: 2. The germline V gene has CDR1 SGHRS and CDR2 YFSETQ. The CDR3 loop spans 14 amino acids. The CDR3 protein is CASSRDRGTDTQYF. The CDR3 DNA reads TGCGCCAGCAGCCGGGACAGGGGAACAGATACGCAGTATTTT.

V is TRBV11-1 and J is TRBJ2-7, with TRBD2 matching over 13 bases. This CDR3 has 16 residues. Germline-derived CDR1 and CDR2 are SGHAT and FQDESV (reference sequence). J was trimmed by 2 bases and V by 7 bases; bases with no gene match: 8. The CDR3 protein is CASTLGGLAGAYEQYF. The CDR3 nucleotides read TGTGCCAGCACTCTGGGCGGACTAGCGGGGGCCTACGAGCAGTACTTC.

This CDR3 reads CASSLGQAGGNTQYF. The CDR3 region has the DNA TGTGCCAGCAGCTTAGGACAGGCTGGGGGAAATACGCAGTATTTT. The genes are TRBV7-9 and TRBJ2-3; a weak D match, TRBD1 (6 bases). Trimming removed 1 base at V and 7 bases at J, with 15 bases between. CDR3 length equals 15 residues. Germline loops: CDR1 SEHNR, CDR2 FQNEAQ (reference sequence).